These 2 T cell receptor beta chains were all obtained from the same sample, sequenced in a study of blood T cell repertoires in COVID-19. Only in-frame clones appear in the TCRdb table, and some are missing; sequencing was by immunoSEQ multiplex PCR. The sample shows just over 650,000 clones, just under 90% of them seen only once. Sequencing used peripheral blood. Source of these receptors: a woman aged 18-29 years with acute or convalescent COVID-19.

The sample holds one count of this clone. The rearrangement uses TRBV6-5 and TRBJ1-2; tentative D call: TRBD1 (5 bases). This CDR3 spans 13 amino acids. V dropped 7 bases and J dropped 4 bases, with 13 bases sitting between them. The germline CDR1 and CDR2 sequences are MNHEY and SVGAGI. CDR3 amino acids: CASKGRGFYGYTF. DNA for the CDR3: TGTGCCAGCAAGGGCCGGGGGTTCTATGGCTACACCTTC.

The chain is built from TRBV9 and TRBJ1-1; a weak D match, TRBD1 (5 bases). This CDR3 has 14 amino acids. The germline V and J ends were trimmed by 6 bases and 0 bases, with 12 bases remaining between them. Germline V CDR1 and CDR2: SGDLS, YYNGEE. The CDR3 nucleotides are TGTGCCAGCAAAAGACAGCCCATGAACACTGAAGCTTTCTTT. This gives the protein CASKRQPMNTEAFF.